Below are 2 T cell receptor beta chains sequenced from a single sample in a study of follicular helper T cells after annual influenza vaccination (TCRdb year 2017). The sample's time point label, decoded: 2014-2015 season, 7 days after vaccination. The library was generated by the immunoSEQ multiplex PCR assay. In its TCRdb copy, this immuneACCESS table keeps in-frame sequences only and misses some clones. Where compared with another copy, unresolved V genes explain less than half of these, and the others have no known cause. Here the sample has several thousand clones; roughly 80% occur a single time. The ten largest account for 3.5% to 4.5% of the sample. The material was CXCR5+ CD38- circulating T follicular helper cells from blood, obtained 7 days after influenza vaccination. The intended sense of this specimen's cell subset or site label: circulating Tfh, non-naive CD4+CXCR5+PD-1+ (ICOS+CD38+ or ICOS-CD38-). These receptors were taken from an adult who received the influenza vaccine.

V is TRBV30 and J is TRBJ1-5, with TRBD1 matching 8 bases. J lost 7 bases, V lost 0 bases, and 2 bases had no gene match. Per the germline V gene, CDR1 is GTSNPN and CDR2 is SVGIG (reference sequence). CDR3 length equals 13 residues. CDR3: CAWSVQGGQPQHF. The CDR3 DNA reads TGTGCCTGGAGTGTACAGGGGGGGCAGCCCCAGCATTTT.

The V gene is TRBV9, the J gene TRBJ2-3, with D possibly matching TRBD1 (6 bases). The germline gives CDR1 SGDLS, CDR2 YYNGEE. The V end lost 4 bases, the J end lost 0 bases, and 12 bases lay between the germline ends. The CDR3 sequence is 15 residues long. The CDR3 bases are TGTGCCAGCAGCTTTCGGGACACGAGCACAGATACGCAGTATTTT. Amino acid sequence: CASSFRDTSTDTQYF.